Only a few counts were recorded for the clone carrying this T cell receptor (beta chain). No antigen is known for it. This sample was included in a study of T-cell reconstitution after alpha-beta-depleted transplantation in children. General study results and limits: For some patients, TCRbeta diversity was high at day 60 because of recipient T cells and thymic progenitors that survived. Reportedly, alpha-beta T cells present about two months post-transplant originated from several hundred expanded clones of graft origin. The authors attributed T-cell counts and diversity one year after transplant mostly to newly produced T cells.

Molecular barcoding with unique molecular identifiers was used for the TCRbeta library. Each CDR3 protein gets one entry after TCRdb re-called the PCR reads with MiXCR. The sample consists of a few hundred thousand distinct CDR3 sequences, roughly 13% of them appearing once. Sample: PBMCs, mostly from graft donor cells, taken 360 days after TCRalphabeta/CD19-depleted stem cell transplant. The source is a male patient between 10 and 17 years old who had a stem cell transplant for acute myeloid leukemia, so the T cells may come from the graft donor.

Here the CDR3 reads CASSPWALAGVRNYDQETQYF. Written as DNA, the CDR3 is TGTGCCAGCAGTCCTTGGGCATTAGCGGGAGTACGAAACTACGACCAAGAGACCCAGTACTTC. The chain employs TRBV28 and TRBJ2-5; 9 bases line up with TRBD2. The trim removed 5 bases at V and 0 bases at J, leaving 22 bases unmatched. Germline loops: CDR1 MDHEN, CDR2 SYDVKM. The CDR3 spans 21 residues.